A selection of T cell receptor beta chains follows, all from one sample in a study of T cells in Graves' hyperthyroidism and ophthalmopathy. MiXCR was run by TCRdb on the multiplex PCR reads, yielding one entry per CDR3 protein. The table records 500,000 to 800,000 distinct CDR3 sequences, roughly 46% of them present only once. Sequenced: peripheral blood or thyroid tissue (not recorded which). The receptors derive from an adult man with Graves' disease, either hyperthyroidism or ophthalmopathy (not recorded which). Both conserved end residues are part of each CDR3. The D gene is left open where the match is weak. Not every row has a clone size; where given, it reads once, few, many or a size class.

>TRBJ2-5|TRBV6-5|many|-
TGTGCCAGCAGTTATGACGAGACCCAGTACTTC
CASSYDETQYF
>TRBJ2-5|TRBV11-2|-|TRBD2
TGTGCCAGCAGCAAGACGGGACTAGCGGGAAGAGAGACCCAGTACTTC
CASSKTGLAGRETQYF
>TRBJ1-4|TRBV2|-|-
TGTGCCAGCACCTTTGACGGGGGACGCGAAAAACTGTTTTTT
CASTFDGGREKLFF
>TRBJ1-1|TRBV29-1|many|-
TGCAGCGTTGAGTCCAGGGCAGACACTGAAGCTTTCTTT
CSVESRADTEAFF
>TRBJ1-2|TRBV6-1|-|TRBD1
TGTGCCAGCAGACCCGGGGACAGGGCGACGTGGGATGGCTACACCTTC
CASRPGDRATWDGYTF
>TRBJ1-5|TRBV2|-|TRBD1
TGTGCCAGCAGTGTCAGGGGGGCGAGTAATCAGCCCCAGCATTTT
CASSVRGASNQPQHF
>TRBJ1-1|TRBV7-9|many|-
TGTGCCAGCAGCGGTCCGACAGGGAACACTGAAGCTTTCTTT
CASSGPTGNTEAFF
>TRBJ2-5|TRBV7-8|-|-
TGTGCCAGCAGCGATACAGGGACCGAGACCCAGTACTTC
CASSDTGTETQYF
>TRBJ1-4|TRBV10-3|-|-
TGTGCCATCAGTGACCCAGGACACCTTGAAAAACTGTTTTTT
CAISDPGHLEKLFF
>TRBJ1-1|TRBV29-1|many|-
TGCGGAACGAGGGGGACATCTGAAGCTTTCTTT
CGTRGTSEAFF
>TRBJ2-7|TRBV7-2|once|TRBD1
TGTGCCAGCAGCTTGGGGACAGGGGGGGGGTCCTACGAGCAGTACTTC
CASSLGTGGGSYEQYF
>TRBJ2-7|TRBV10-3|once|-
TGTGCCATCAGGAACCAGGGCAACTACGGCGAGCAGTACTTC
CAIRNQGNYGEQYF
>TRBJ2-5|TRBV6-6|many|-
TGTGCCAGCAGTTCACAGACGGCCCAGTACTTC
CASSSQTAQYF
>TRBJ1-1|TRBV7-6|-|-
TGTGCCAGCACTCGGGACACTAAGGAGGAAGCTTTCTTT
CASTRDTKEEAFF
>TRBJ1-4|TRBV2|many|TRBD1
TGTGCCAGCGGGGACAGACTTAATGAAAAACTGTTTTTT
CASGDRLNEKLFF
>TRBJ1-2|TRBV6-1|-|-
TGTGCCAGCAGTGAAGATCCGGGGTTAGGCTATGGCTACACCTTC
CASSEDPGLGYGYTF
>TRBJ2-7|TRBV20-1|many|-
TGCAGTGCTAGAGTTATTGGAGGGGACGAGCAGTACTTC
CSARVIGGDEQYF
>TRBJ2-2|TRBV7-2|-|TRBD1
TGTGCCAGCAGCTTAGACAGGGGGAGGCCGGGGGAGCTGTTTTTT
CASSLDRGRPGELFF
>TRBJ2-7|TRBV5-1|-|TRBD1
TGCGCCAGCAGAGCAGCTACAGGGGGAACGTCCTACGAGCAGTACTTC
CASRAATGGTSYEQYF
>TRBJ2-7|TRBV24-1|-|TRBD1
TGTGCCACCAGTTACTCGACAGGGCCCCTTCACGAGCAGTACTTC
CATSYSTGPLHEQYF
>TRBJ1-4|TRBV7-2|-|TRBD1
TGCGCCAGCAGCTTGATTTCAGGGGGAGACAATGAAAAACTGTTTTTT
CASSLISGGDNEKLFF
>TRBJ1-3|TRBV25-1|-|TRBD1
TGTGCCAGCAGTGACGACAGGGGGGACTCTGGAAACACCATATATTTT
CASSDDRGDSGNTIYF
>TRBJ1-6|TRBV7-8|many|-
TGTGCCAGCAGCCGCAACAGCGGCGATAATTCACCCCTCCACTTT
CASSRNSGDNSPLHF
>TRBJ1-1|TRBV7-9|few|-
TGTGCCAGCAGCCCAAGCGGGGGATCTGAAGCTTTCTTT
CASSPSGGSEAFF
>TRBJ1-4|TRBV5-1|-|-
TGTGCCAGCAGTTTATCGAGGACGGGCCATGGTGAAAAACTGTTTTTT
CASSLSRTGHGEKLFF
>TRBJ1-3|TRBV7-9|-|-
TGTGCCAGCAGCTTAGGGGATGGGAACACCATATATTTT
CASSLGDGNTIYF
>TRBJ1-1|TRBV15|-|-
TGTGCCATCCCGACAGGTCGAACTGAAGCTTTCTTT
CAIPTGRTEAFF
>TRBJ1-1|TRBV20-1|many|-
TGCAGTGCTAGGACGAACAGGGTCGAAGCTTTCTTT
CSARTNRVEAFF
>TRBJ1-5|TRBV7-8|many|TRBD1
TGTGCCAGCAGCTTAAAGAGGACAGGGGATCAGCCCCAGCATTTT
CASSLKRTGDQPQHF
>TRBJ2-7|TRBV20-1|-|TRBD2
TGCAGTGCTAGCCTCGGGACTAGCCTGGGAACGGGCGAGCAGTACTTC
CSASLGTSLGTGEQYF
>TRBJ1-6|TRBV25-1|many|-
TGTGCCAGCAGTGAAGGGCCGTTCAATTCACCCCTCCACTTT
CASSEGPFNSPLHF
>TRBJ1-2|TRBV7-9|few|-
TGTGCCAGCAGCTTAAATCTTAGGGAGAGTGGTGGCTACACCTTC
CASSLNLRESGGYTF
>TRBJ2-7|TRBV6-5|few|TRBD1
TGTGCCAGCAGTGAGGGCTCCGGGACAGCTTACTCCTACGAGCAGTACTTC
CASSEGSGTAYSYEQYF
>TRBJ2-5|TRBV20-1|few|-
TGCAGTGGGGAGGGGGCTGGGGAGACCCAGTACTTC
CSGEGAGETQYF
>TRBJ2-7|TRBV19|-|TRBD1
TGTGCCACTGGACAGGGGGCGGCCTACGAGCAGTACTTC
CATGQGAAYEQYF
>TRBJ2-7|TRBV20-1|few|TRBD2
TGCAGTGCCAACCTAGCGGGGGGTTCATCCTACGAGCAGTACTTC
CSANLAGGSSYEQYF
>TRBJ2-7|TRBV29-1|many|TRBD2
TGCAGCGCAGAGGGGGCTAGCGGGAGTATCAACGAGCAGTACTTC
CSAEGASGSINEQYF
>TRBJ2-5|TRBV24-1|-|TRBD2
TGTGCCAGGACTAGGAGGCCCCAAGAGACCCAGTACTTC
CARTRRPQETQYF
>TRBJ2-2|TRBV10-3|-|TRBD1
TGTGCCATCAGCGGGACAGGAGACACCAGGGAGCTGTTTTTT
CAISGTGDTRELFF
>TRBJ1-4|TRBV2|-|-
TGTGCCAGCTTAGGCAGGGCTGGGGAAAAACTGTTTTTT
CASLGRAGEKLFF
>TRBJ2-7|TRBV6-5|few|-
TGTGCCAGCAGTTACCTAGCCAACTACGAGCAGTACTTC
CASSYLANYEQYF
>TRBJ2-7|TRBV5-1|few|TRBD2
TGCGCCAGCAGCTTGGAATCGACTAGCGGGAGGGACGAGCAGTACTTC
CASSLESTSGRDEQYF
>TRBJ1-2|TRBV7-9|few|-
TGTGCCAGCAGCTTACTAGCAGGGTCCCTCTATGGCTACACCTTC
CASSLLAGSLYGYTF
>TRBJ1-5|TRBV19|many|-
TGTGCCAGTAGTATGGTACGGGATAGCAATCAGCCCCAGCATTTT
CASSMVRDSNQPQHF
>TRBJ1-1|TRBV12-3/TRBV12-4|once|TRBD1
TGTGCCAGCAGTTTCTACAGGGGGACTGAAGCTTTCTTT
CASSFYRGTEAFF